Below, one T cell receptor beta chain is given with its context. These data originate in a study of PD-1 blockade in classical Hodgkin lymphoma. Time point noted: cycle 4 day 1 (C4D1), after around six weeks of nivolumab. All trial patients relapsed after autologous stem cell transplantation. Thawed PBMCs underwent magnetic negative selection to yield purified CD4+ T cells. The data were produced by immunoSEQ multiplex PCR, yet TCRdb's version contains in-frame clones alone and is incomplete. The sample holds under 20,000 clones, 70% to 75% seen once. Looked up from germline, CDR1 is SSHAT and CDR2 is FNYEAQ (reference sequence). There are 14 residues in the CDR3. V shed 4 bases and J shed 6 bases, with 16 bases lying between them.

The rearrangement uses TRBV7-7 and TRBJ2-7; possibly TRBD1 for D (6 bases). Here the sequenced sample was CD4+ T cells from blood, taken before the fourth cycle of nivolumab. This clonotype originated in a human donor with classical Hodgkin lymphoma. DNA for the CDR3: TGTGCCAGCAGCTCCTCCCTTGGGGGCTCCGAGCAGTACTTC. Its translation: CASSSSLGGSEQYF.